The present entry profiles one T cell receptor beta chain with its context. The count of this clone is one. Which antigen it targets is not known. The input lacks base qualities; no much larger clone sits a single base away. Library generation was performed with the immunoSEQ multiplex PCR assay. Entries here come from immuneACCESS through TCRdb and include only in-frame sequences with V and J called. Some clones fail to appear in such tables; in the studies checked, an unresolved V gene covers under half of the shortfall, and the cause of the remainder is unknown. This sample lists about 6,600 clones; 65% to 80% were detected once. About 7.6% of the sample lies in the top ten. This sample was included in a study of chemoradiotherapy in HPV16-positive cancers (dated by TCRdb to the early 2020s). At the level of the whole study: Candidate HPV-specific T-cell clones and common TCR motifs were defined by functional T-cell assays performed on cells from a couple of HPV16-positive patients. The study set out to ask whether T-cell immunity against the HPV oncoproteins E6 and E7 changes over the course of chemoradiotherapy and whether that immunity affects survival. The candidate HPV-specific TCRs and motifs were then tracked in TCR repertoires from more than 85 patients with HPV-related cancers.

Summary of the overall study and its limitations: In HPV16-positive patients, expansion of HPV-responsive T cells during chemoradiotherapy was associated with improved recurrence-free survival. The functional definition of HPV-specific T cells was derived from only a couple of HPV16-positive patients, and the survival association was reported for HPV16-positive patients. Expansion of candidate HPV-specific clones and E7-related TCR motifs was observed in the tumor microenvironment during treatment, whereas no such expansion was observed for non-HPV-specific T cells.

Repertoires were sampled multiple times during chemoradiotherapy, which allowed clonal expansion in the tumor microenvironment to be followed. Taken from the germline V gene (reference sequence), the CDR1 and CDR2 loops are SEHNR and FQNEAQ. The CDR3 sequence holds 15 residues, the cysteine and phenylalanine included. The only DNA kept is the CDR3, 45 bases in frame from the first base. The V and J ends are trimmed by 0 bases and 6 bases, leaving 12 bases between them. The specimen was tumor tissue, collected from a patient who underwent chemoradiotherapy. The receptor comes from a human donor with HPV-associated anogenital cancer. The sequence joins TRBV7-9 to TRBJ1-5; the D gene assignment is ambiguous. The sequence in DNA is TGTGCCAGCAGCTTAGCGGGAGTGGGGAGTCAGCCCCAGCATTTT. This gives the protein CASSLAGVGSQPQHF.